This T cell receptor beta chain was sequenced during a study of cytomegalovirus exposure and HLA in healthy donors. The study, taken as a whole, reports: Immune exposure data for these donors was limited to CMV serostatus. Investigators reported approximately 170 TCR beta chains as tied to cytomegalovirus.

Amplification used 60 Vbeta primers and 13 Jbeta primers. The protocol was immunoSEQ multiplex PCR, while the TCRdb copy is restricted to in-frame clones and leaves out a portion. The data show over 150,000 clones, 65% to 85% seen once. V was trimmed by 2 bases and J by 4 bases, leaving 7 bases between them. This CDR3 spans 13 amino acids. Germline V gene lookup returns CDR1 SGHTA and CDR2 FQGNSA. A note on this clone: Its antigen is not identified.

The source is a boy aged 2 to 10 in good health and CMV-seronegative. The rearrangement uses TRBV7-2 and TRBJ2-3; D call uncertain. Sequencing was performed on PBMCs. DNA for the CDR3: TGTGCCAGCAGCTTACGGGTTCCAGATACGCAGTATTTT. Its translation is CASSLRVPDTQYF.